Presented here are 9 T cell receptor beta chains from one specimen sequenced in a study of human T cells and chemical hapten exposure. Noted time point: pre-sensitization, week 0. The treatment: therapeutic diphenylcyclopropenone sensitization with weekly scalp DPC. MiXCR, run by TCRdb on the RACE reads, gives a single entry per CDR3 protein. Altogether about 110,000 distinct CDR3 sequences are present, 9% to 15% being singletons, with the ten largest covering roughly 1.5%. This material consisted of whole blood, taken in connection with sensitization to the hapten diphenylcyclopropenone (DPC). These TCRs come from a woman aged 50 to 60 with alopecia areata. Some clones in this sample may be carry-over from other donors' samples.

The table lists this clonotype with many counts. The chain uses TRBV28 and TRBJ2-2; no clear D gene. This CDR3 contains 13 residues. Trimming pared 3 bases from V and 3 bases from J, leaving 5 bases between. Germline CDR1 and CDR2: MDHEN and SYDVKM. The CDR3 reads CASSFLDTGELFF. CDR3 nucleotide sequence: TGTGCCAGCAGTTTTCTCGACACCGGGGAGCTGTTTTTT.

Details on this clonotype: A read error may be the cause here, since a much bigger clone is one base away. The V and J genes are TRBV10-3 and TRBJ2-2; TRBD2 might be the D (6 bases). CDR1 is ENHRY, CDR2 SYGVKD, per germline. The CDR3 is 17 residues long. The DNA for the CDR3 is TGTGTCATCAGTGAGTCCAAAACCGGGAGCACAACCGGGGAGCTGTTTTTT. This encodes CVISESKTGSTTGELFF.

This clonotype showed up many times. This chain links TRBV7-9 with TRBJ2-1; 7 nucleotides match TRBD1. After removal of 8 bases from V and 2 bases from J, the junction contained 6 bases not matched to a gene. Germline assignment: CDR1 SEHNR and CDR2 FQNEAQ (reference sequence). The CDR3 consists of 14 residues. The chain's CDR3 is CASGHGQAYNEQFF. The CDR3 DNA follows: TGTGCCAGCGGTCACGGACAGGCCTACAATGAGCAGTTCTTC.

The chain carries TRBV28 and TRBJ2-7, with D possibly being TRBD1 or TRBD2 (5 bases each). CDR3 length: 14 residues. Germline V lookup: CDR1 MDHEN, CDR2 SYDVKM. Trimming took off 7 bases at V and 1 base at J, with 14 bases between the two ends. The CDR3 spells CASMVGTGSYEQYF. Written as DNA, the CDR3 is TGTGCCAGCATGGTCGGGACGGGGTCCTACGAGCAGTACTTC.

V gene TRBV18 combines with J gene TRBJ1-1, with 7 bases that match TRBD1. The V and J ends lost 1 base and 2 bases, in that order; junction bases with no gene match: 4. Germline V CDR1 and CDR2: KGHSH, LQKENI. This CDR3 contains 15 residues. The CDR3 loop is CASSPLGTENTEAFF. Written as DNA, the CDR3 is TGTGCCAGCTCACCACTGGGGACAGAAAACACTGAAGCTTTCTTT. The entire variable domain, with the rest obtained from reference TRBV18 and TRBJ1-1, is as follows: NAGVMQNPRHLVRRRGQEARLRCSPMKGHSHVYWYRQLPEEGLKFMVYLQKENIIDESGMPKERFSAEFPKEGPSILRIQQVVRGDSAAYFCASSPLGTENTEAFFGQGTRLTVV.

The chain couples TRBV28 to TRBJ2-5; weak D call: TRBD2 (6 bases). V dropped 6 bases and J dropped 2 bases, with 16 bases sitting between them. This CDR3 contains 15 residues. CDR1 is MDHEN, CDR2 SYDVKM, per germline. The CDR3 spells CASSSGSRLQETQYF. CDR3 DNA sequence: TGTGCCAGCAGCTCCGGGAGCAGACTTCAAGAGACCCAGTACTTC.

This chain joins TRBV28 and TRBJ2-4; 11 bases are a match to TRBD2. The CDR3 extends over 14 amino acids. The germline V gene encodes CDR1 MDHEN and CDR2 SYDVKM. Trimming at V came to 6 bases and at J to 9 bases, leaving 7 bases not matched to a gene. CDR3 residues: CASSQTSGGGIQYF. The CDR3, as DNA: TGTGCCAGCAGCCAAACTAGCGGGGGCGGCATTCAGTACTTC. Filled out from reference TRBV28 and TRBJ2-4, the complete variable domain reads DVKVTQSSRYLVKRTGEKVFLECVQDMDHENMFWYRQDPGLGLRLIYFSYDVKMKEKGDIPEGYSVSREKKERFSLILESASTNQTSMYLCASSQTSGGGIQYFGAGTRLSVL.

This clonotype was observed a handful of times. The rearrangement uses TRBV20-1 and TRBJ2-7; D tentatively fits TRBD1 or TRBD2 (5 bases each). The CDR3 has 16 residues. V lost 0 bases to trimming and J lost 0 bases, with 15 bases between them. Germline V gene data show CDR1 as DFQATT and CDR2 as SNEGSKA (reference sequence). CDR3 bases: TGCAGTGCTAGAGATTGGATGGGGGTAAGCTCCTACGAGCAGTACTTC. Residues: CSARDWMGVSSYEQYF.

The DNA for the CDR3 is TGCAACCTTCCGCAGGGTCGTACAGGGAGCTCCTACAATGAGCAGTTCTTC. Translating gives CNLPQGRTGSSYNEQFF. This rearrangement joins TRBV29-1 to TRBJ2-1; D possibly corresponds to TRBD1 (6 bases). Germline V gene sequence: CDR1 SQVTM, CDR2 ANQGSEA. The CDR3 has 17 amino acids.